The 26 T cell receptor beta chains in this list originate from one sample, sequenced in a study of control samples from healthy donors and cancer patients. Some clones are missing from TCRdb's copy, which holds only in-frame ones; the method was immunoSEQ multiplex PCR. The sample lists 45,000 to 60,000 clones, 90% to 95% occurring once. Sequencing used blood. These receptors were collected from a man aged 30 to 45 in good health.

This chain's CDR3 is CASSVGSGREADTQYF. The CDR3 bases are TGTGCCAGCAGCGTAGGGTCTGGGCGGGAGGCAGATACGCAGTATTTT. The chain joins TRBV9 to TRBJ2-3; TRBD2 matches at 8 bases. CDR3 length: 16 amino acids. Unmatched junction bases numbered 7, after V lost 0 bases and J lost 4 bases. Germline V lookup: CDR1 SGDLS, CDR2 YYNGEE. The full variable domain, rest sourced from reference TRBV9 and TRBJ2-3, is DSGVTQTPKHLITATGQRVTLRCSPRSGDLSVYWYQQSLDQGLQFLIQYYNGEERAKGNILERFSAQQFPDLHSELNLSSLELGDSALYFCASSVGSGREADTQYFGPGTRLTVL.

V is TRBV6-5 and J is TRBJ1-5; D might be TRBD1 (5 bases). Trimming cost V 6 bases and J 2 bases, with 8 bases left between them. Germline V gene data show CDR1 as MNHEY and CDR2 as SVGAGI. This CDR3 has 13 residues. CDR3 DNA sequence: TGTGCCAGCAGCAGGGATCGCAATCAGCCCCAGCATTTT. Residues: CASSRDRNQPQHF.

The genes are TRBV18 and TRBJ2-1, with 12 bases that match TRBD2. The CDR3 runs to 15 residues. Germline trimming cut 3 bases from V and 7 bases from J; bases unmatched to any gene: 4. Germline lookup yields CDR1 KGHSH and CDR2 LQKENI. The CDR3 DNA sequence: TGTGCCAGCTCACCCCTAGCGGGAGGGGGAAATGAGCAGTTCTTC. Protein product: CASSPLAGGGNEQFF.

The V call is TRBV5-1, the J call TRBJ2-2, with D possibly TRBD2 on 5 matching bases. Per germline, CDR1 SGHRS and CDR2 YFSETQ. This CDR3 comprises 12 residues. The V end lost 7 bases, the J end lost 5 bases, and 9 bases lay between the germline ends. CDR3 sequence (DNA): TGCGCCAGCGGTACGGGGACCGGGGAGCTGTTTTTT. It translates to CASGTGTGELFF.

The chain carries TRBV30 and TRBJ2-5, with D tentatively TRBD2 (5 bases). The CDR3 has 12 amino acids. The germline V gene has CDR1 GTSNPN and CDR2 SVGIG (reference sequence). V was pared by 5 bases and J by 5 bases, with 12 bases between. This CDR3 reads CAWARGRETQYF. The DNA of the CDR3 is TGTGCCTGGGCCCGGGGTCGGGAGACCCAGTACTTC.

The rearrangement uses TRBV5-5 and TRBJ1-1; 8 bases are a match to TRBD1. The V gene end was trimmed by 2 bases and the J gene end by 3 bases; junction bases not matched to a gene: 6. Per germline, CDR1 SGHKS and CDR2 YYEKEE (reference sequence). The CDR3 covers 15 residues. The CDR3 sequence is CASSLGQGAYTEAFF. The CDR3 DNA reads TGTGCCAGCAGCTTAGGTCAGGGGGCGTACACTGAAGCTTTCTTT.

The rearrangement joins TRBV27 to TRBJ1-1; D is ambiguous. Germline V gene lookup returns CDR1 MNHEY and CDR2 SMNVEV (reference sequence). V lost 5 bases and J 4 bases, leaving 11 bases between the germline ends. The CDR3 has 13 residues. The DNA of the CDR3 is TGTGCCAGCAGTCCCGGGTTCGGCACTGAAGCTTTCTTT. This sequence encodes CASSPGFGTEAFF.

The rearrangement uses TRBV30 and TRBJ2-2; 12 nucleotides align to TRBD2. Germline V gives CDR1 GTSNPN, CDR2 SVGIG (reference sequence). J was trimmed by 4 bases and V by 3 bases; bases with no gene match: 6. This CDR3 spans 16 amino acids. CDR3 loop: CAWRTGLAGPTGELFF. The DNA for the CDR3 is TGTGCCTGGAGGACGGGACTAGCGGGTCCCACCGGGGAGCTGTTTTTT.

V is TRBV18 and J is TRBJ1-1, with TRBD1 as a possible D gene (6 bases). The germline CDR1 and CDR2 sequences are KGHSH and LQKENI. This CDR3 spans 14 amino acids. V lost 2 bases and J lost 6, with 13 bases in between. The DNA of the CDR3 is TGTGCCAGCTCACCAAGTCAACAGGGACCTGAAGCTTTCTTT. It codes for CASSPSQQGPEAFF.

The chain recombines TRBV18 with TRBJ1-2, with D possibly being TRBD1 (5 bases). The CDR3 spans 13 residues. Looked up from germline, CDR1 is KGHSH and CDR2 is LQKENI. V was trimmed by 2 bases and J by 4 bases, leaving 8 bases between them. The CDR3 sequence: CASSPGGGYGYTF. The CDR3 coding sequence is TGTGCCAGCTCACCAGGGGGAGGCTATGGCTACACCTTC.

DNA of the CDR3: TGTGCCAGCAGTCACGGACAGGAATCATCACCCCTCCACTTT. Its translation is CASSHGQESSPLHF. The chain is built from TRBV6-2 or TRBV6-3 and TRBJ1-6, with 7 nucleotides matching TRBD1. V trimming: 5 bases; J trimming: 10 bases; junction bases outside the gene matches: 8. Germline CDR1 reads MNHEY; CDR2 reads SVGEGT. The CDR3 spans 14 residues.

The chain combines TRBV10-1 with TRBJ2-7; 10 nucleotides agree with TRBD1. Germline V lookup: CDR1 WNHNN, CDR2 SYGVQD (reference sequence). Trimming at V came to 8 bases and at J to 5 bases, leaving 6 bases not matched to a gene. The CDR3 sequence is 13 residues long. CDR3 amino acids: CASWGGQGNEQYF. For the CDR3, the DNA is TGCGCCAGCTGGGGGGGACAGGGGAACGAGCAGTACTTC.

The chain is built from TRBV28 and TRBJ1-2; D is undetermined. V lost 5 bases and J 0 bases, leaving 10 bases between the germline ends. CDR1 MDHEN and CDR2 SYDVKM come from the germline V gene. The CDR3 has 14 residues. The CDR3 region has the DNA TGTGCCAGCAGTACCAATTTAGCTAACTATGGCTACACCTTC. Protein sequence: CASSTNLANYGYTF.

This clone was counted a single time. The chain carries TRBV6-6 and TRBJ1-3, with no clear D. CDR3 size: 13 residues. Deletions cut 5 bases from V and 4 bases from J, with 9 bases between. From germline, CDR1 is MNHNY and CDR2 SVGAGI (reference sequence). The CDR3 sequence: CASSRGLGNTIYF. For the CDR3, the DNA is TGTGCCAGCAGTCGAGGGCTCGGAAACACCATATATTTT.

The V and J genes are TRBV11-3 and TRBJ2-1; D ambiguous. The CDR3 consists of 14 residues. V lost 0 bases to trimming and J lost 7 bases, with 10 bases between them. Per the germline V gene, CDR1 is SGHNT and CDR2 is YENEEA. The CDR3 nucleotides are TGTGCCAGCAGCTTAGATGATTTGATAAATGAGCAGTTCTTC. Translated, it gives CASSLDDLINEQFF.

The chain joins TRBV11-2 to TRBJ1-2; D not resolved. The CDR3 extends over 13 amino acids. Trimming left V 4 bases short and J 3 bases short, with 9 bases between. Germline values: CDR1 SGHAT, CDR2 FQNNGV. The DNA of the CDR3 is TGTGCCAGCAGCTCCCAGGTCGACTATGGCTACACCTTC. Translation: CASSSQVDYGYTF.

The chain recombines TRBV2 with TRBJ1-1; D gene ambiguous. V lost 2 bases and J 0 bases, leaving 7 bases between the germline ends. This CDR3 is 14 amino acids long. Germline-derived CDR1 and CDR2 are SNHLY and FYNNEI. For the CDR3, the DNA is TGTGCCAGCAGTGAACAGGCCTTGAACACTGAAGCTTTCTTT. It translates to CASSEQALNTEAFF. The whole variable domain, filled in from reference TRBV2 and TRBJ1-1, reads EPEVTQTPSHQVTQMGQEVILRCVPISNHLYFYWYRQILGQKVEFLVSFYNNEISEKSEIFDDQFSVERPDGSNFTLKIRSTKLEDSAMYFCASSEQALNTEAFFGQGTRLTVV.

This clone was recorded only once. The V gene is TRBV5-6, the J gene TRBJ2-1, with D possibly TRBD2 on 6 matching bases. In germline, CDR1 is SGHDT, CDR2 YYEEEE. The length of the CDR3 is 11 residues. Trimming took 5 bases from V and 10 from J, leaving 10 bases between them. The CDR3 DNA reads TGTGCCAGCAGTTACGCGGGGGAGCAGTTCTTC. Protein: CASSYAGEQFF.

The genes are TRBV24-1 and TRBJ2-1; TRBD1 matches 10 bases. Germline V lookup: CDR1 KGHDR, CDR2 SFDVKD. This CDR3 region has 18 residues. V was clipped by 4 bases and J by 1 base; unmatched bases: 9. The CDR3 region has the DNA TGTGCCACCAGTGAGAGGACAGGGGGTATCAGGTCCTACAATGAGCAGTTCTTC. It specifies CATSERTGGIRSYNEQFF.

The chain links TRBV5-6 to TRBJ1-4; 9 bases are shared with TRBD1. The V gene end was trimmed by 2 bases and the J gene end by 0 bases; junction bases not matched to a gene: 5. Germline CDR1 SGHDT, CDR2 YYEEEE. The CDR3 covers 17 residues. The DNA of the CDR3 is TGTGCCAGCAGCTTAGGGACAGGGCTTCCAACTAATGAAAAACTGTTTTTT. Residues: CASSLGTGLPTNEKLFF.

The rearrangement links TRBV19 to TRBJ2-1, with TRBD2 matching 10 bases. Germline-derived CDR1 and CDR2 are LNHDA and SQIVND (reference sequence). Germline trimming cut 6 bases from V and 8 bases from J; bases unmatched to any gene: 4. The CDR3 consists of 13 residues. The CDR3 loop reads CASRVLAGDEQFF. CDR3 DNA: TGTGCCAGTAGGGTCCTAGCGGGAGATGAGCAGTTCTTC.

The V gene is TRBV19, the J gene TRBJ2-2, with TRBD2 identical over 12 bases. The CDR3 contains 18 residues. Germline CDR1 and CDR2: LNHDA and SQIVND (reference sequence). The ends lost 1 base at V and 1 base at J; junction bases unmatched: 4. This CDR3 reads CASSIVGLAGLNTGELFF. The CDR3 DNA reads as TGTGCCAGTAGTATAGTCGGACTAGCGGGGCTGAACACCGGGGAGCTGTTTTTT.

This clone occurred a few times. The genes are TRBV7-2 and TRBJ1-1; D is unresolved. The V end lost 3 bases, the J end lost 6 bases, and 14 bases lay between the germline ends. CDR1 is SGHTA and CDR2 is FQGNSA in the germline V gene. CDR3 length: 14 residues. This chain's CDR3 is CASSFRLRSPEAFF. CDR3 in DNA: TGTGCCAGCAGCTTTAGACTAAGATCGCCTGAAGCTTTCTTT.

In this sample, this clone turned up once. The sample contains more than one DNA sequence encoding this CDR3. The chain combines TRBV27 with TRBJ1-2; 8 nucleotides line up with TRBD1. The trim removed 4 bases at V and 8 bases at J, leaving 18 bases unmatched. Per germline, CDR1 MNHEY and CDR2 SMNVEV (reference sequence). The CDR3 is 17 residues long. CDR3 loop: CASSSRGGQWTGRGYTF. The CDR3 DNA reads as TGTGCCAGCAGTTCCCGGGGGGGGCAATGGACAGGGAGAGGCTACACCTTC.

This chain connects TRBV28 to TRBJ1-1; no firm D call. The V gene's germline CDR1 is MDHEN and CDR2 SYDVKM. The CDR3 is made up of 14 amino acids. The V end was cut by 3 bases, the J end by 0 bases, with 8 bases between. In nucleotides, the CDR3 is TGTGCCAGCAGTTTGTCGACAATGAACACTGAAGCTTTCTTT. Translated: CASSLSTMNTEAFF.

The chain employs TRBV28 and TRBJ2-7; D may be TRBD2 (5 bases). The CDR3 extends over 14 amino acids. Germline assignment: CDR1 MDHEN and CDR2 SYDVKM. The V end lost 1 base, the J end lost 1 base, and 8 bases lay between the germline ends. The CDR3 sequence is CASSLYRDSYEQYF. For the CDR3, the DNA is TGTGCCAGCAGTTTATATCGGGATTCCTACGAGCAGTACTTC.